These T cell receptor beta chains were read from a single sample in a study of early T cells in non-severe SARS-CoV-2 infection. TCRdb re-called the 5' RACE reads with MiXCR, one entry per CDR3 protein. The sample carries 27,000 or so distinct CDR3 sequences, 3.9% recorded once. What was sequenced was whole blood. These receptors were taken from an adult who was a healthcare worker with PCR-confirmed SARS-CoV-2 infection or an uninfected control (not recorded which). Both conserved end residues are trimmed from each CDR3.

CDR3 protein	V gene	J gene
ASSIRKSGTDTQY	TRBV27	TRBJ2-3
ASSGPSGSRTTDTQY	TRBV9	TRBJ2-3
ASSPMGQRNTGELF	TRBV3-1	TRBJ2-2
ASSLGAREQY	TRBV5-1	TRBJ2-7
ASSATGTEAF	TRBV6-5	TRBJ1-1
ASSQGGQADTQY	TRBV4-1	TRBJ2-3
ASSRSRGAETQY	TRBV19	TRBJ2-5
ASRELEHTDTQY	TRBV6-1	TRBJ2-3
ASSLMSGRGNEQF	TRBV7-9	TRBJ2-1
ATSGLAGTGELF	TRBV24-1	TRBJ2-2
ASSFNPGSATDTQY	TRBV11-2	TRBJ2-3
ASSPLRDRGYSSYEQY	TRBV7-9	TRBJ2-7
ASEHTDTQY	TRBV12-3/TRBV12-4	TRBJ2-3
ASSLAGNSPLH	TRBV12-3/TRBV12-4	TRBJ1-6
ASSLGIGLGRNYGYT	TRBV7-2	TRBJ1-2
ASSEPSGTTTYEQY	TRBV10-1	TRBJ2-7
ASSLQYPGSNGYT	TRBV5-1	TRBJ1-2
ASSIRVMNSGANVLT	TRBV6-5	TRBJ2-6
ASSSGTSGNTDTQY	TRBV7-2	TRBJ2-3
SARVSGPEQF	TRBV20-1	TRBJ2-1
ASSSVDLGAYEQY	TRBV19	TRBJ2-7
ASSYSKFLQGGYEQY	TRBV6-6	TRBJ2-7
ASTLPSRTGAYEQY	TRBV6-1	TRBJ2-7
ASSSTNYEQY	TRBV7-9	TRBJ2-7
ASSEGLPPLH	TRBV12-3/TRBV12-4	TRBJ1-6
ATLRTSSYNEQF	TRBV2	TRBJ2-1
ASSEAGRGYT	TRBV2	TRBJ1-2
ASRTTSGGDTQY	TRBV4-3	TRBJ2-3
ASSQVTSSDYEQY	TRBV4-1	TRBJ2-7
AISANKETQY	TRBV10-3	TRBJ2-5
SAPDFNTQY	TRBV20-1	TRBJ2-3
ASSSGGPDEQY	TRBV5-1	TRBJ2-7
SARARGQGRNSPLH	TRBV20-1	TRBJ1-6
ASSSGQGRTGELF	TRBV11-2	TRBJ2-2
SARGTSSYNEQF	TRBV20-1	TRBJ2-1
ASSNYDNEQF	TRBV5-1	TRBJ2-1
ASRFWGGRNEQF	TRBV12-3/TRBV12-4	TRBJ2-1
ASSLGQDYGYT	TRBV5-1	TRBJ1-2
ASSMVGASDGYT	TRBV19	TRBJ1-2
ASSLSRAGEQF	TRBV7-7	TRBJ2-1
ASSATSGGGDTQY	TRBV6-4	TRBJ2-3
ASSYRAGSPLH	TRBV2	TRBJ1-6
ASSQLPRTRSSEQY	TRBV14	TRBJ2-7
ASSPGDPGELF	TRBV18	TRBJ2-2
ASSDRDYLKETQY	TRBV12-3/TRBV12-4	TRBJ2-5
ASSDNRGPNQPQH	TRBV2	TRBJ1-5
ASSQAETVRTNTEAF	TRBV4-1	TRBJ1-1
ASSPLGRRGYT	TRBV7-2	TRBJ1-2
ASSPRAGNEKLF	TRBV18	TRBJ1-4
ASSSQRLGGKDTQY	TRBV12-3/TRBV12-4	TRBJ2-3
ASSPSGGGTDTQY	TRBV12-3/TRBV12-4	TRBJ2-3